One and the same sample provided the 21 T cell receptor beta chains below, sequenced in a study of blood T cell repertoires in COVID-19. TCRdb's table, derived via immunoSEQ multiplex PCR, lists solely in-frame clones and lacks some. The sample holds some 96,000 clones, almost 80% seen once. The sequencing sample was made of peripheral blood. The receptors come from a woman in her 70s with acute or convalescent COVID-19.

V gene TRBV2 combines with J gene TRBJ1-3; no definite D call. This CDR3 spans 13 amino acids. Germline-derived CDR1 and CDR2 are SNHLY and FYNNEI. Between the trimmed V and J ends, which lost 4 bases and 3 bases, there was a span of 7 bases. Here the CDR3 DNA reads TGTGCCAGCAGTGGTACAGTTGGAAACACCATATATTTT. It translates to CASSGTVGNTIYF.

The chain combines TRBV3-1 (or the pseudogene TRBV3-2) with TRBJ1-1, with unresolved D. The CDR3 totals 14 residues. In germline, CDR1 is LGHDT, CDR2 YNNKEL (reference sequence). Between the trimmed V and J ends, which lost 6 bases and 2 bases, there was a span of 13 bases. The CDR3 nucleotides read TGTGCCAGCAGGCTCCGTGCGGGAAACACTGAAGCTTTCTTT. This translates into CASRLRAGNTEAFF.

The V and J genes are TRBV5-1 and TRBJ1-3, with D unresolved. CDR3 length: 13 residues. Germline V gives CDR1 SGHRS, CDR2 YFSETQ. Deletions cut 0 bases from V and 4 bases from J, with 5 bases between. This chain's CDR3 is CASSLGAGNTIYF. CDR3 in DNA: TGCGCCAGCAGCTTGGGGGCAGGAAACACCATATATTTT.

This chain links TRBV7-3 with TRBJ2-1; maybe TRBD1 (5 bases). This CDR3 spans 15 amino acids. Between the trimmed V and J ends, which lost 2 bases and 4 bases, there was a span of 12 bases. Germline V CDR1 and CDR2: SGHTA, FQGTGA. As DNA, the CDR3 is TGTGCCAGCAGCTTAGGAGCAGGGTGGTACAATGAGCAGTTCTTC. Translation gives CASSLGAGWYNEQFF.

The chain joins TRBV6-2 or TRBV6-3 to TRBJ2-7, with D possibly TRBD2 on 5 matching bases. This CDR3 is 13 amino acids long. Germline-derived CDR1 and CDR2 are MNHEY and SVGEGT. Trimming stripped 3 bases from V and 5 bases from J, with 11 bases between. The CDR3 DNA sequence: TGTGCCAGCAGTTATTCCGGGGTTGACGAGCAGTACGTC. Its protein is CASSYSGVDEQYV.

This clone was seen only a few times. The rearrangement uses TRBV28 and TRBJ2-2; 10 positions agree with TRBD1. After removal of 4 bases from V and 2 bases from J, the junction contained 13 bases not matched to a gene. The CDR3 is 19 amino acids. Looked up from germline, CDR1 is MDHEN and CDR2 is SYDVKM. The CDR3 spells CASSSLPGQGPVNTGELFF. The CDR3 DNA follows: TGTGCCAGCAGTTCTCTCCCGGGACAGGGGCCAGTTAACACCGGGGAGCTGTTTTTT.

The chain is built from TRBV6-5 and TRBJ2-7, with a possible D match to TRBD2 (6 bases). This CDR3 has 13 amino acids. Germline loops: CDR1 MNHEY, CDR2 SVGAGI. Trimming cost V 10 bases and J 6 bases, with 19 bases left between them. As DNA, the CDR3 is TGTGCCACCACAGGTGGGGGGTTGATCGAGCAGTACTTC. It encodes CATTGGGLIEQYF.

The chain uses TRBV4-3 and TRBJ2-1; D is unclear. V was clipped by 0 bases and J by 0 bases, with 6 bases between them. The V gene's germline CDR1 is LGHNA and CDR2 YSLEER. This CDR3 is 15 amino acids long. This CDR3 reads CASSQDYGSYNEQFF. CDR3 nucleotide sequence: TGCGCCAGCAGCCAAGATTACGGCTCCTACAATGAGCAGTTCTTC.

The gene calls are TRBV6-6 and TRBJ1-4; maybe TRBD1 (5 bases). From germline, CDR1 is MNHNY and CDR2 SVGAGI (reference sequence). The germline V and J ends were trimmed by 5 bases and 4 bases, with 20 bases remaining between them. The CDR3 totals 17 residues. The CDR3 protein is CASSPTKPTDFNEKLFF. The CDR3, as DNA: TGTGCCAGCAGTCCGACGAAACCGACAGACTTTAATGAAAAACTGTTTTTT.

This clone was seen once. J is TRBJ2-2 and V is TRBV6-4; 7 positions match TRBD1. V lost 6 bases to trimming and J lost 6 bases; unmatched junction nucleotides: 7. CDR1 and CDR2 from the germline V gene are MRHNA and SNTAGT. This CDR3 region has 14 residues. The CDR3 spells CASSPGQASGELFF. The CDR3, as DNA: TGTGCCAGCAGCCCCGGACAGGCCTCCGGGGAGCTGTTTTTT.

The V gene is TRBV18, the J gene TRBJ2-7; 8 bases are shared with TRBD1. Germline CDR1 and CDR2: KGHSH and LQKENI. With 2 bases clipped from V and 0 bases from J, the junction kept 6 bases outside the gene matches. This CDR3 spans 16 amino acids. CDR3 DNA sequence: TGTGCCAGCTCACCAACGAGACAGGGGACCTCCTACGAGCAGTACTTC. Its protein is CASSPTRQGTSYEQYF.

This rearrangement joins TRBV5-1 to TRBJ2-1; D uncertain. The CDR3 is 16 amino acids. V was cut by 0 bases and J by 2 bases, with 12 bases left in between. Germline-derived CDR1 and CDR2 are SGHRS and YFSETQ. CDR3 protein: CASSLESVLTYNEQFF. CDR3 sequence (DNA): TGCGCCAGCAGCTTGGAGTCAGTTCTTACCTACAATGAGCAGTTCTTC.

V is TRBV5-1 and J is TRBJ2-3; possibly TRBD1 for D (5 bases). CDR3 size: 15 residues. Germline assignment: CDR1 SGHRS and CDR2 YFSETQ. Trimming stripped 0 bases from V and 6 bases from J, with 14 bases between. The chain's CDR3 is CASSLGVLRQDTQYF. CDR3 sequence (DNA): TGCGCCAGCAGCTTGGGGGTCTTACGACAGGATACGCAGTATTTT.

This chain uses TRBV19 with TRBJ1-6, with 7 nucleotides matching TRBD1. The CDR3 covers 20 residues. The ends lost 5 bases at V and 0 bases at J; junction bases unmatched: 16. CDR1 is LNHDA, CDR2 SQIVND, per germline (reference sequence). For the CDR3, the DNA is TGTGCCAGTAGTCCTTCCCCTCGACAGGGCCACAGCTCCTATAATTCACCCCTCCACTTT. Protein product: CASSPSPRQGHSSYNSPLHF. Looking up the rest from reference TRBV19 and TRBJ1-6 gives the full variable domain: DGGITQSPKYLFRKEGQNVTLSCEQNLNHDAMYWYRQDPGQGLRLIYYSQIVNDFQKGDIAEGYSVSREKKESFPLTVTSAQKNPTAFYLCASSPSPRQGHSSYNSPLHFGNGTRLTVT.

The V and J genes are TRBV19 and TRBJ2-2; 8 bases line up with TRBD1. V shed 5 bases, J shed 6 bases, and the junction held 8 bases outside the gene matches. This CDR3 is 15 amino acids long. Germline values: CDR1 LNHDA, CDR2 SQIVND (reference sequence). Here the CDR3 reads CASSEQGGIPGELFF. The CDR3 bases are TGTGCCAGTAGTGAACAGGGGGGAATTCCCGGGGAGCTGTTTTTT.

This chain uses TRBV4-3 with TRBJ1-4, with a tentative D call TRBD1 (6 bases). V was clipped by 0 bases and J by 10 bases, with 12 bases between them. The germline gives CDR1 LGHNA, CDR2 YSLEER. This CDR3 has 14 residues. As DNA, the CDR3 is TGCGCCAGCAGCCAAGATCAGGGGACGGGAAAACTGTTTTTT. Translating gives CASSQDQGTGKLFF.

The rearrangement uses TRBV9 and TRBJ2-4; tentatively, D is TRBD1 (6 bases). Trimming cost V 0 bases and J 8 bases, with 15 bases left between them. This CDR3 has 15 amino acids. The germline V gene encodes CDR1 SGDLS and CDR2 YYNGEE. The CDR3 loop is CASSVETGSLDIQYF. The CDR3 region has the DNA TGTGCCAGCAGCGTAGAAACAGGGTCGTTAGACATTCAGTACTTC.

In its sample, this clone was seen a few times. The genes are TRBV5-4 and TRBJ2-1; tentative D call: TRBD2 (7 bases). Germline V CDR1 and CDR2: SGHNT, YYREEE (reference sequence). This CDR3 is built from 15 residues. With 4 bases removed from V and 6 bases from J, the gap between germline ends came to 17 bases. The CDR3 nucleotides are TGTGCCAGCAGCACCCCCTGGGGGGGGCGCAATGAGCAGTTCTTC. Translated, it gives CASSTPWGGRNEQFF.

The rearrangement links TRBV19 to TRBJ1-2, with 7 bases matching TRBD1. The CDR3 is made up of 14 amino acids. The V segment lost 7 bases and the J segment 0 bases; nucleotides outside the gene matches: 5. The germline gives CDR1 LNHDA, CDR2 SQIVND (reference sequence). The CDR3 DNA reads TGTGCCAGTACCCCCACAGGGGCTAACTATGGCTACACCTTC. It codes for CASTPTGANYGYTF. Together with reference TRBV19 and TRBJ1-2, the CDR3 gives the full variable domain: DGGITQSPKYLFRKEGQNVTLSCEQNLNHDAMYWYRQDPGQGLRLIYYSQIVNDFQKGDIAEGYSVSREKKESFPLTVTSAQKNPTAFYLCASTPTGANYGYTFGSGTRLTVV.

The CDR3 nucleotides read TGTGCCAGCAGTTCGGACAGGCCGGCCCAGTACTTC. This codes for CASSSDRPAQYF. This chain joins TRBV12-3 or TRBV12-4 and TRBJ2-5, with 7 bases matching TRBD1. The trim removed 4 bases at V and 9 bases at J, leaving 5 bases unmatched. This CDR3 has 12 amino acids.

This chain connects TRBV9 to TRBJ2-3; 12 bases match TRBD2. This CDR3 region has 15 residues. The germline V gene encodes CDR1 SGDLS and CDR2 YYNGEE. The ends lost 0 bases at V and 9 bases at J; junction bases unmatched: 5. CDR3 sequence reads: CASSVELAGGSTQYF. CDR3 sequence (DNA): TGTGCCAGCAGCGTAGAACTAGCGGGGGGCTCCACGCAGTATTTT.